The 25 T cell receptor beta chains below were found in one sample sequenced in a study of T cells after posttransplantation cyclophosphamide. Cyclophosphamide on days +3 and +4 followed busulfan-fludarabine conditioning and a marrow graft. The method was immunoSEQ multiplex PCR; TCRdb's version includes in-frame clones alone and lacks a portion of them. This sample carries 30,000 to 45,000 clones, around 80% of them seen once, and the ten largest clones take roughly 8.1%. Sample: CD4+ T cells sorted from blood, taken approximately 2,000 days after a stem cell transplant with posttransplant cyclophosphamide. The receptors derive from a female patient aged 40-50 years who received an allogeneic stem cell transplant from a related donor, was CMV-positive, and had no GVHD. Some T cells may be provided by the graft donor.

This clone is deemed medium-sized. The V and J genes are TRBV5-6 and TRBJ1-2, with TRBD1 matching 8 bases. The germline CDR1 and CDR2 sequences are SGHDT and YYEEEE. This CDR3 is built from 14 residues. Trimming took 0 bases from V and 2 from J; bases not matched to a gene: 0. For the CDR3, the DNA is TGTGCCAGCAGCTTGGGACAGGGGAACTATGGCTACACCTTC. Translation: CASSLGQGNYGYTF.

In its sample, this clone was seen a few times. The gene calls are TRBV7-2 and TRBJ2-2, with 10 bases aligning to TRBD2. CDR1 and CDR2 (germline): SGHTA, FQGNSA. The J segment lost 7 bases and the V segment lost 5 bases, leaving 19 bases of the junction unmatched. This CDR3 region has 19 residues. CDR3 in amino acids: CASSLILLAGSNTGGELFF. The CDR3 bases are TGTGCCAGCAGCCTTATTTTACTAGCGGGGTCCAACACGGGCGGGGAGCTGTTTTTT.

The chain couples TRBV6-1 to TRBJ1-5, with D hard to call. Germline-derived CDR1 and CDR2 are MNHNS and SASEGT. V lost 0 bases, J lost 0 bases, and 9 bases lay in between. The CDR3 extends over 16 amino acids. Here the CDR3 DNA reads TGTGCCAGCAGTGAAGCCAGTCCTTATAGCAATCAGCCCCAGCATTTT. This sequence encodes CASSEASPYSNQPQHF.

The genes are TRBV4-2 and TRBJ1-5; the match to TRBD1 covers 10 bases. Trimming cost V 2 bases and J 6 bases; bases outside gene matches: 10. The CDR3 has 17 residues. Germline values: CDR1 LGHNA, CDR2 YNFKEQ. The CDR3 protein is CASSQLARDRGGQPQHF. The DNA of the CDR3 is TGTGCCAGCAGCCAATTGGCCCGGGACAGGGGAGGTCAGCCCCAGCATTTT.

This rearrangement joins TRBV11-3 to TRBJ2-2; the D gene is possibly TRBD1 (5 bases). Trimming stripped 1 base from V and 8 bases from J, with 14 bases between. The CDR3 is 15 amino acids. Per germline, CDR1 SGHNT and CDR2 YENEEA. In DNA form, the CDR3 reads TGTGCCAGCAGCTTAGGGCAGGGAATCCCGGGGGAGCTGTTTTTT. Translated: CASSLGQGIPGELFF. Based on the CDR3 plus reference TRBV11-3 and TRBJ2-2, the full variable domain is EAGVVQSPRYKIIEKKQPVAFWCNPISGHNTLYWYLQNLGQGPELLIRYENEEAVDDSQLPKDRFSAERLKGVDSTLKIQPAELGDSAVYLCASSLGQGIPGELFFGEGSRLTVL.

V is TRBV5-6 and J is TRBJ2-7; 8 bases match TRBD1. The trim removed 4 bases at V and 3 bases at J, leaving 9 bases unmatched. This CDR3 is 15 amino acids long. Germline CDR1 and CDR2: SGHDT and YYEEEE. CDR3 nucleotides: TGTGCCAGCAGCCCGACAGGGGTTAAGGGCTACGAGCAGTACTTC. This codes for CASSPTGVKGYEQYF.

This chain uses TRBV19 with TRBJ2-7; TRBD2 matches 12 bases. CDR3 length equals 17 residues. J was trimmed by 2 bases and V by 5 bases; bases with no gene match: 10. In germline, CDR1 is LNHDA, CDR2 SQIVND (reference sequence). CDR3 in amino acids: CASSPGVWTSGTYEQYF. DNA for the CDR3: TGTGCCAGTAGTCCCGGGGTATGGACTAGCGGGACCTACGAGCAGTACTTC.

V usage is TRBV5-1 and J usage is TRBJ1-3; D is perhaps TRBD1 (5 bases). The germline V and J ends were trimmed by 3 bases and 4 bases, with 11 bases remaining between them. This CDR3 has 14 amino acids. The germline CDR1 and CDR2 sequences are SGHRS and YFSETQ. DNA for the CDR3: TGCGCCAGCAGCTCGCAGGGACTGGGAAACACCATATATTTT. This translates into CASSSQGLGNTIYF.

This clone was seen just once. The V call is TRBV9, the J call TRBJ1-1; D is unclear. The CDR3 spans 15 residues. V gave up 0 bases and J gave up 0 bases, with 9 bases separating them. From germline, CDR1 is SGDLS and CDR2 YYNGEE. CDR3 residues: CASSVVGGVNTEAFF. The CDR3 nucleotides read TGTGCCAGCAGCGTAGTTGGCGGGGTGAACACTGAAGCTTTCTTT.

This clone was counted between two and nine times. In nucleotides, the CDR3 is TGCGCCAGCAGCCAGGGGGGAAATGAGCAGTTCTTC. Amino acids: CASSQGGNEQFF. The J gene is TRBJ2-1, the V gene TRBV5-1, with D possibly being TRBD1 (7 bases). With 4 bases removed from V and 7 bases from J, the gap between germline ends came to 9 bases. CDR3 length: 12 amino acids. The germline gives CDR1 SGHRS, CDR2 YFSETQ. Together with reference TRBV5-1 and TRBJ2-1, the CDR3 gives the full variable domain: KAGVTQTPRYLIKTRGQQVTLSCSPISGHRSVSWYQQTPGQGLQFLFEYFSETQRNKGNFPGRFSGRQFSNSRSEMNVSTLELGDSALYLCASSQGGNEQFFGPGTRLTVL.

The chain combines TRBV28 with TRBJ1-2, with no clear D. V shed 2 bases and J shed 4 bases, with 14 bases lying between them. The CDR3 length is 15 residues. Germline V gene sequence: CDR1 MDHEN, CDR2 SYDVKM. As DNA, the CDR3 is TGTGCCAGCAGTTTACACCTAAAGCGCGTCTATGGCTACACCTTC. It specifies CASSLHLKRVYGYTF.

The V and J genes are TRBV5-8 and TRBJ2-5, with 7 bases matching TRBD1. The CDR3 has 17 amino acids. Germline CDR1 is SGHTS and CDR2 is YDEGEE. Trimming cost V 4 bases and J 3 bases; bases outside gene matches: 15. The CDR3 protein is CASSPWGQTLREETQYF. The CDR3 region has the DNA TGTGCCAGCAGCCCATGGGGACAGACTTTGAGAGAAGAGACCCAGTACTTC.

The J gene is TRBJ2-2, the V gene TRBV2, with no clear D. From germline, CDR1 is SNHLY and CDR2 FYNNEI. This CDR3 has 15 amino acids. The germline V and J ends were trimmed by 6 bases and 4 bases, with 15 bases remaining between them. The CDR3 loop is CASSGIPGFTGELFF. The CDR3 coding sequence is TGTGCCAGCAGCGGCATCCCAGGTTTCACCGGGGAGCTGTTTTTT.

The chain uses TRBV5-1 and TRBJ2-3; D gene ambiguous. The CDR3 is 14 amino acids. Between the trimmed V and J ends, which lost 0 bases and 4 bases, there was a span of 9 bases. Looked up from germline, CDR1 is SGHRS and CDR2 is YFSETQ. Written as DNA, the CDR3 is TGCGCCAGCAGCTTGGTACAGCAGGCAGATACGCAGTATTTT. Translating gives CASSLVQQADTQYF.

The CDR3 coding sequence is TGTGCCAGCAGCTTGGACAGCCCCGCTACCGGTCGTCTTCATCAGCCCCAGCATTTT. Translation: CASSLDSPATGRLHQPQHF. The chain combines TRBV7-6 with TRBJ1-5; D might be TRBD1 (6 bases). In germline, CDR1 is SGHVS, CDR2 FNYEAQ. This CDR3 has 19 amino acids. V lost 3 bases, J lost 5 bases, and 26 bases lay in between.

This chain joins TRBV6-5 and TRBJ2-5; 16 bases line up with TRBD2. The CDR3 totals 14 residues. V trimming: 6 bases; J trimming: 5 bases; junction bases outside the gene matches: 0. Germline CDR1 reads MNHEY; CDR2 reads SVGAGI. The CDR3: CASRGLAGGETQYF. CDR3 DNA sequence: TGTGCCAGCAGGGGACTAGCGGGGGGGGAGACCCAGTACTTC.

There are a few counts of this clone. The chain employs TRBV7-2 and TRBJ1-2; D is ambiguous. CDR1 and CDR2 (germline): SGHTA, FQGNSA. The length of the CDR3 is 15 residues. V shed 1 base and J shed 2 bases, with 11 bases lying between them. The CDR3 sequence: CASSLVVRGNYGYTF. CDR3 coding DNA: TGTGCCAGCAGCTTAGTGGTCAGAGGCAACTATGGCTACACCTTC. The full variable domain, in which reference TRBV7-2 and TRBJ1-2 provide the parts outside the CDR3, is GAGVSQSPSNKVTEKGKDVELRCDPISGHTALYWYRQSLGQGLEFLIYFQGNSAPDKSGLPSDRFSAERTGGSVSTLTIQRTQQEDSAVYLCASSLVVRGNYGYTFGSGTRLTVV.

The chain combines TRBV19 with TRBJ2-1, with 15 bases fitting TRBD2. CDR3 size: 16 residues. The junction had 9 bases not matched to a gene; V was cut back by 5 bases and J by 10 bases. Germline CDR1 reads LNHDA; CDR2 reads SQIVND (reference sequence). The CDR3 sequence: CASSSRGLAGGDEQFF. The CDR3, as DNA: TGTGCCAGTAGTTCAAGGGGACTAGCGGGGGGAGACGAGCAGTTCTTC.

The genes are TRBV5-6 and TRBJ1-5; 9 positions agree with TRBD1. Germline-derived CDR1 and CDR2 are SGHDT and YYEEEE. The CDR3 totals 15 residues. Trimming cost V 2 bases and J 9 bases; bases outside gene matches: 9. CDR3 residues: CASSLGGQGYLPQHF. The CDR3 nucleotides are TGTGCCAGCAGCTTAGGGGGACAGGGCTATCTGCCCCAGCATTTT.

This chain links TRBV28 with TRBJ1-3, with TRBD1 identical over 8 bases. Trimming cost V 6 bases and J 4 bases; bases outside gene matches: 5. Germline CDR1 reads MDHEN; CDR2 reads SYDVKM. This CDR3 spans 14 amino acids. The DNA of the CDR3 is TGTGCCAGCAGCTCAGGGGGCGCCGGAAACACCATATATTTT. Amino acids: CASSSGGAGNTIYF.

A few counts support this clone. The chain combines TRBV2 with TRBJ1-1, with TRBD1 identical over 9 bases. Germline V CDR1 and CDR2: SNHLY, FYNNEI. With V trimmed by 6 bases and J by 7 bases, 12 bases remained unmatched. The length of the CDR3 is 15 residues. CDR3 region: CASSTTGTGIGEAFF. The CDR3 bases are TGTGCCAGCAGCACGACCGGGACAGGGATTGGTGAAGCTTTCTTT. Full variable domain (missing parts from reference TRBV2 and TRBJ1-1): EPEVTQTPSHQVTQMGQEVILRCVPISNHLYFYWYRQILGQKVEFLVSFYNNEISEKSEIFDDQFSVERPDGSNFTLKIRSTKLEDSAMYFCASSTTGTGIGEAFFGQGTRLTVV.

The gene calls are TRBV28 and TRBJ1-4, with D possibly matching TRBD1 (6 bases). CDR3 length: 12 residues. Trimming took off 6 bases at V and 6 bases at J, with 8 bases between the two ends. Germline assignment: CDR1 MDHEN and CDR2 SYDVKM. For the CDR3, the DNA is TGTGCCAGCAGGACAGGTTATGAAAAACTGTTTTTT. It is translated as CASRTGYEKLFF.

This chain links TRBV7-8 with TRBJ2-1; a possible D gene is TRBD1 (5 bases). This CDR3 contains 15 residues. The V end was cut by 1 base, the J end by 5 bases, with 12 bases between. The germline V gene encodes CDR1 SGHVS and CDR2 FQNEAQ. This CDR3 is CASSLEKGIDNEQFF. CDR3 in DNA: TGTGCCAGCAGCTTAGAGAAGGGGATAGACAATGAGCAGTTCTTC.

The chain couples TRBV4-1 to TRBJ1-6; 7 bases match TRBD1. The CDR3 spans 13 residues. V shed 10 bases, J shed 7 bases, and the junction held 7 bases outside the gene matches. Germline values: CDR1 MGHRA, CDR2 YSYEKL. CDR3 loop: CATRGARNSPLHF. The CDR3 DNA reads as TGCGCCACCAGGGGGGCGCGGAATTCACCCCTCCACTTT.

This chain connects TRBV18 to TRBJ2-4, with 10 bases that match TRBD1. V lost 3 bases to trimming and J lost 7 bases; unmatched junction nucleotides: 6. The CDR3 covers 15 residues. Per the germline V gene, CDR1 is KGHSH and CDR2 is LQKENI. The CDR3 here is CASSPGTGVKNIQYF. As DNA, the CDR3 is TGTGCCAGCTCACCCGGGACAGGGGTTAAGAACATTCAGTACTTC.